This T cell receptor beta chain was retrieved from a study of T cells in Graves' hyperthyroidism and ophthalmopathy. This clonotype occurred many times. The V end lost 7 bases, the J end lost 8 bases, and 14 bases lay between the germline ends. CDR1 and CDR2 (germline): SNHLY, FYNNEI. The CDR3 contains 13 residues. Patients aged 18 to 65 had newly diagnosed hyperthyroidism lasting under 2 months. The CDR3 regions of TCR beta were amplified from RNA transcripts. The HTBI set primed first-round TCR CDR3 RT-PCR. TCRdb re-called the multiplex PCR reads with MiXCR, one entry per CDR3 protein. The repertoire consists of around 720,000 distinct CDR3 sequences, with around 40% occurring once and the leading ten covering 30% to 40%.

The sequence came from a woman in her thirties or forties with Graves' hyperthyroidism. V gene TRBV2 combines with J gene TRBJ1-4; D not certain. Sequencing was performed on blood. CDR3 nucleotide sequence: TGTGCCAGCAACGGTAGGGTTGGAGAAAAACTGTTTTTT. This encodes CASNGRVGEKLFF. Using reference TRBV2 and TRBJ1-4 for the parts outside the CDR3, the full variable domain is EPEVTQTPSHQVTQMGQEVILRCVPISNHLYFYWYRQILGQKVEFLVSFYNNEISEKSEIFDDQFSVERPDGSNFTLKIRSTKLEDSAMYFCASNGRVGEKLFFGSGTQLSVL.